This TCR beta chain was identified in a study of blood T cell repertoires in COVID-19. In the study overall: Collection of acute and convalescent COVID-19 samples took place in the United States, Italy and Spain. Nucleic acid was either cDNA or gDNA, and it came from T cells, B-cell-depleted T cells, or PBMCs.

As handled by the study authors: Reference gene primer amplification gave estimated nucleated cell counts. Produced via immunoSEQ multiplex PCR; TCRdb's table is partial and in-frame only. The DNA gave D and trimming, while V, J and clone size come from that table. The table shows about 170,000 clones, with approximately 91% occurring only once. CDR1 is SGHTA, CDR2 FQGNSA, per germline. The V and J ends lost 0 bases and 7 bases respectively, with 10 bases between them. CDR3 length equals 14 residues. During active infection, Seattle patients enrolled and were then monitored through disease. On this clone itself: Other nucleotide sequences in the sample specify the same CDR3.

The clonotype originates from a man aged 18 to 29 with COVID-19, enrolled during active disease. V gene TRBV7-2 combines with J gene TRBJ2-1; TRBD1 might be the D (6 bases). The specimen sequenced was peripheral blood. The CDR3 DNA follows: TGTGCCAGCAGCTTAGCGCGTCAGGGGAATGAGCAGTTCTTC. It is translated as CASSLARQGNEQFF.